This TCR beta chain was sequenced for a study of cytomegalovirus exposure and HLA in healthy donors. The study ran its PCR with 60 Vbeta and 13 Jbeta primers. TCRdb's table, derived via immunoSEQ multiplex PCR, lists solely in-frame clones and lacks some. The table has around 130,000 clones, 75% to 90% seen once; the top ten hold approximately 6.4%. The CDR3 contains 15 residues. From germline, CDR1 is SNHLY and CDR2 FYNNEI. V lost 3 bases to trimming and J lost 2 bases, with 13 bases between them. In this sample, this clone turned up a few times. Material for sequencing was PBMCs. The V and J genes are TRBV2 and TRBJ1-2, with a tentative D call TRBD1 (5 bases). This clonotype was sampled from a woman aged 30 to 39 in good health and CMV-seropositive. The CDR3 nucleotides read TGTGCCAGCAGTGAGTGGACAACCTCAAACTATGGCTACACCTTC. Protein sequence: CASSEWTTSNYGYTF.